The entry below gives a single T cell receptor beta chain sequence along with its context. The target antigen is unknown. This entry is derived from a study of cytomegalovirus exposure and HLA in healthy donors. Study results and caveats: Researchers reportedly found TCR beta sequences accurately predicted most subjects' HLA-A and HLA-B alleles. A missense DCLRE1C variant was associated with V- and J-gene trimming of TCR beta chains in a later analysis, and an independent cohort replicated the association. According to reports, the classifier identified cytomegalovirus status with high specificity and sensitivity.

The primer mix had 60 Vbeta and 13 Jbeta primers. The assay was immunoSEQ multiplex PCR, and TCRdb's table has in-frame clones only and misses some. The data contain 63,000 or so clones, around three quarters of them singletons. The TCR was taken from a woman in her twenties or thirties in good health and CMV-seronegative. Source material: PBMCs.

The CDR3 nucleotides read TGTGCCAGCAGCTCAGGACTAGCGGGGGTCGGTGAGACCCAGTACTTC. It yields the protein CASSSGLAGVGETQYF. The chain carries TRBV5-4 and TRBJ2-5, with 13 bases aligning to TRBD2. CDR1 is SGHNT, CDR2 YYREEE, per germline (reference sequence). The CDR3 is 16 residues long. V shed 3 bases and J 5 bases; nucleotides not matched to a gene: 7.